The rows below give T cell receptor beta chains drawn from one sample of a study of CD8+ T cells in alopecia areata. TCRdb's table, derived via immunoSEQ multiplex PCR, lists solely in-frame clones and lacks some. The table records around 270,000 clones, 58% of them present only once. The material sequenced was CD4+ T cells sorted from blood, taken at week 24, from a patient treated with tofacitinib. Receptors were obtained from a human donor with alopecia areata. Both conserved end residues are part of each CDR3. The D gene is left open where the match is weak. Size tells how often a clone was seen (once, few, many) or the class of an expanded clone, and some rows leave it out.

CDR3	DNA	J	D	size	V
CASSPGQGHQETQYF	TGCGCCAGCAGCCCGGGACAGGGCCACCAAGAGACCCAGTACTTC	TRBJ2-5	TRBD1	.	TRBV5-1
CASSGWTRREETQYF	TGTGCCAGCAGTGGTTGGACACGTAGAGAAGAGACCCAGTACTTC	TRBJ2-5	.	.	TRBV2
CASSFSTGSVGELFF	TGTGCCAGCAGCTTCAGCACAGGGAGCGTCGGGGAGCTGTTTTTT	TRBJ2-2	.	.	TRBV5-4
CASSPLSSYEQYF	TGTGCCAGCAGCCCACTGAGCTCCTACGAGCAGTACTTC	TRBJ2-7	.	once	TRBV6-5
CSADRELTEAFF	TGCAGCGCTGACAGGGAGCTGACTGAAGCTTTCTTT	TRBJ1-1	TRBD1	.	TRBV29-1
CASSPRPRGSNSPLHF	TGTGCCAGCAGCCCGAGACCGCGGGGGAGTAATTCACCCCTCCACTTT	TRBJ1-6	.	.	TRBV5-4
CASSLVEGSIHGYTF	TGCGCCAGCAGCTTGGTTGAGGGGAGTATCCATGGCTACACCTTC	TRBJ1-2	.	.	TRBV5-1
CASRGLAGETDTQYF	TGTGCCAGCCGAGGACTAGCGGGGGAAACAGATACGCAGTATTTT	TRBJ2-3	TRBD2	few	TRBV19
CASSQDLEYEQYF	TGCGCCAGCAGCCAAGATCTGGAATACGAGCAGTACTTC	TRBJ2-7	.	few	TRBV4-1
CASSLRRGVGGGSYNEQFF	TGTGCCAGCAGTTTACGCAGGGGCGTAGGGGGCGGCTCCTACAATGAGCAGTTCTTC	TRBJ2-1	TRBD1	once	TRBV27
CASSLGNPPYGYTF	TGTGCCAGCAGCTTAGGGAATCCCCCCTATGGCTACACCTTC	TRBJ1-2	.	.	TRBV7-2
CSVKGDTEAFF	TGCAGCGTAAAAGGGGACACTGAAGCTTTCTTT	TRBJ1-1	.	.	TRBV29-1
CASRRGGTDTQYF	TGTGCCAGCAGGCGGGGGGGCACAGATACGCAGTATTTT	TRBJ2-3	TRBD2	.	TRBV6-5
CASSQGGLGAYEQYF	TGCGCCAGCAGCCAAGGGGGACTAGGGGCCTACGAGCAGTACTTC	TRBJ2-7	TRBD2	.	TRBV4-3
CASSDGTGKNSPLHF	TGCGCCAGCAGCGATGGGACAGGGAAGAATTCACCCCTCCACTTT	TRBJ1-6	TRBD1	.	TRBV5-1
CASSYSRGFGYTF	TGTGCCAGCAGTTACTCAAGAGGGTTCGGCTACACCTTC	TRBJ1-2	.	.	TRBV6-5
CASSLARRGELFF	TGTGCCAGCAGCTTAGCCAGGAGAGGGGAGCTGTTTTTT	TRBJ2-2	.	once	TRBV11-1
CASSRNGEQFF	TGTGCCAGCAGCCGAAACGGTGAGCAGTTCTTC	TRBJ2-1	.	.	TRBV4-2
CASSRTGSTDTQYF	TGTGCCAGCAGCCGAACGGGGAGCACAGATACGCAGTATTTT	TRBJ2-3	.	few	TRBV7-9
CASSQDRESQPQHF	TGTGCCAGCAGTCAGGACAGGGAATCTCAGCCCCAGCATTTT	TRBJ1-5	TRBD1	.	TRBV25-1
CASRRQELNTEAFF	TGTGCCAGCCGGAGACAGGAGTTGAACACTGAAGCTTTCTTT	TRBJ1-1	.	few	TRBV6-5
CASSPQGARGYTF	TGTGCCAGCAGCCCACAGGGGGCTCGAGGCTACACCTTC	TRBJ1-2	TRBD1	few	TRBV28
CASSLQGGGQPQHF	TGTGCCAGCAGCTTACAAGGGGGTGGTCAGCCCCAGCATTTT	TRBJ1-5	.	few	TRBV11-2
CAISEGTGSYEQYF	TGTGCCATCAGTGAGGGGACAGGGTCCTACGAGCAGTACTTC	TRBJ2-7	TRBD1	.	TRBV10-3
CASSKNRETSGNNEQFF	TGTGCCAGCAGCAAAAATCGTGAGACTAGCGGGAACAATGAGCAGTTCTTC	TRBJ2-1	TRBD2	.	TRBV7-8
CASRLAVEQFF	TGTGCCAGCAGACTAGCGGTTGAGCAGTTCTTC	TRBJ2-1	TRBD2	.	TRBV28
CASSSSAGAGTEAFF	TGTGCCAGCAGCTCCTCTGCGGGGGCAGGTACTGAAGCTTTCTTT	TRBJ1-1	.	.	TRBV11-3
CATSRGTGSYEQFF	TGTGCCACCAGTCGTGGGACAGGGTCTTATGAGCAGTTCTTC	TRBJ2-1	TRBD1	few	TRBV15
CASSYSSVRGNEQYF	TGTGCCAGCAGTTACTCCTCGGTGAGGGGAAACGAGCAGTACTTC	TRBJ2-7	.	.	TRBV6-5
CASSLDAGGPWDTQYF	TGTGCCAGCAGCTTGGATGCGGGGGGGCCGTGGGATACGCAGTATTTT	TRBJ2-3	TRBD2	.	TRBV5-4
CASSPLGGGNTGELFF	TGTGCCAGCAGTCCCTTAGGCGGGGGCAACACCGGGGAGCTGTTTTTT	TRBJ2-2	.	few	TRBV2
CASSLNFGPQHF	TGTGCCAGCAGCTTAAACTTCGGGCCCCAGCATTTT	TRBJ1-5	.	.	TRBV7-9
CASSRVPRGTGVPYEQYF	TGCGCCAGCAGCCGCGTACCTCGCGGGACAGGGGTTCCCTACGAGCAGTACTTC	TRBJ2-7	TRBD1	few	TRBV4-1
CAWSGQYNTEAFF	TGTGCCTGGAGTGGACAGTATAACACTGAAGCTTTCTTT	TRBJ1-1	.	.	TRBV30
CASSIDRGNEKLFF	TGTGCCAGCAGCATCGACAGGGGTAATGAAAAACTGTTTTTT	TRBJ1-4	TRBD1	.	TRBV5-4
CASIRANYGYTF	TGTGCCAGCATCAGGGCTAACTATGGCTACACCTTC	TRBJ1-2	.	few	TRBV14
CASSRSYQETQYF	TGTGCCAGCTCCCGATCGTACCAAGAGACCCAGTACTTC	TRBJ2-5	.	.	TRBV18
CASSPGTGVGQPQHF	TGTGCCAGCTCACCAGGGACAGGCGTGGGGCAGCCCCAGCATTTT	TRBJ1-5	TRBD1	.	TRBV18
CASSGQAHQPQHF	TGTGCCAGCTCCGGGCAGGCGCATCAGCCCCAGCATTTT	TRBJ1-5	.	few	TRBV7-9
CSVERASGQTDTQYF	TGCAGCGTTGAACGGGCATCGGGACAAACAGATACGCAGTATTTT	TRBJ2-3	.	.	TRBV29-1
CASREKYMVPSYEQYF	TGTGCCAGCAGGGAAAAATACATGGTGCCCTCCTACGAGCAGTACTTC	TRBJ2-7	.	once	TRBV9
CSVREGDYGYTF	TGCAGCGTTCGAGAAGGGGACTATGGCTACACCTTC	TRBJ1-2	.	few	TRBV29-1
CASSYRRQSMNTEAFF	TGTGCCAGCAGTTACCGCCGACAGAGTATGAACACTGAAGCTTTCTTT	TRBJ1-1	.	.	TRBV6-5
CASGLARANEQFF	TGTGCCAGCGGACTAGCACGGGCCAATGAGCAGTTCTTC	TRBJ2-1	TRBD2	.	TRBV27
CASSLADRGNQPQHF	TGTGCCAGCAGCTTAGCGGACAGGGGGAATCAGCCCCAGCATTTT	TRBJ1-5	TRBD1	few	TRBV7-8